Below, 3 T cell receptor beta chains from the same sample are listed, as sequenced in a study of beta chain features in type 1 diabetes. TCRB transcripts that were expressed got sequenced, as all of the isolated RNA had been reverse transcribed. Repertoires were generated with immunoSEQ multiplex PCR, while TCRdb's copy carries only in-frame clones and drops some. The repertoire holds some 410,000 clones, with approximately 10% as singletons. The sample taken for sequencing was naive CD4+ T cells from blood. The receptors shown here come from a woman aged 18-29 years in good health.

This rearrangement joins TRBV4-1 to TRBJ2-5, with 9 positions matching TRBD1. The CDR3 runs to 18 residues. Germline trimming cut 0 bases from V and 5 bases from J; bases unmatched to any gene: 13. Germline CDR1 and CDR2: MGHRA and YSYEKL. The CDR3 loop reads CASSQEVVVLQGAETQYF. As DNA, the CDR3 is TGCGCCAGCAGCCAAGAAGTGGTCGTGTTACAGGGGGCGGAGACCCAGTACTTC.

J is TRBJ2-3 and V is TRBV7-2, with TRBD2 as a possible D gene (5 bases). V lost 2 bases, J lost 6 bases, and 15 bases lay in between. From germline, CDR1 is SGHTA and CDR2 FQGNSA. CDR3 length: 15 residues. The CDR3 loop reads CASSLYRGSLDTQYF. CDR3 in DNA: TGTGCCAGCAGCTTATATCGTGGGAGTCTGGATACGCAGTATTTT.

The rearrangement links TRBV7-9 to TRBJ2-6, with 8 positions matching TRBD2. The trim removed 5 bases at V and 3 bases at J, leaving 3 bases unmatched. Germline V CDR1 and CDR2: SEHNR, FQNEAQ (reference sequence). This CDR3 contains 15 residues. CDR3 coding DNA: TGTGCCAGCAGCCTACGGGAGGGTGGGGCCAACGTCCTGACTTTC. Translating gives CASSLREGGANVLTF.